The rows below give T cell receptor beta chains drawn from one sample of a study of brain T cells in children with intractable seizures. Repertoires were generated with immunoSEQ multiplex PCR, while TCRdb's copy carries only in-frame clones and drops some. The sample has hundreds of thousands of clones, roughly 93% seen once. This sample comprised peripheral blood, obtained around 5 months after surgery. These receptors were obtained from a boy less than two years old with tuberous sclerosis and intractable seizures. Each CDR3 is given without its conserved first and last residue. Fields, in order: V gene, D gene, CDR3 protein. The D gene is left open where the match is weak.

>TRBV30|-
AWTTGPTNYGYT
>TRBV5-4|-
ASSLVGRDTIY
>TRBV18|-
ASSLRDGKNSPLH
>TRBV9|-
ASSVAGNYGYT
>TRBV6-2/TRBV6-3|-
ASSRAGYLHRGEQY
>TRBV30|-
AWSSKNGKSNQPQH
>TRBV24-1|-
ATRADTGELF
>TRBV6-2/TRBV6-3|-
ASSGTSGFRPQH
>TRBV7-9|TRBD1
ASSAQGVSYNSPLH
>TRBV5-1|TRBD2
ASTQRGGSNEQF
>TRBV9|TRBD2
ASSPGRGGYEQY
>TRBV6-5|-
ASRLETQY
>TRBV6-5|-
ASSPRGLDEQF
>TRBV15|-
ATSRTLARPSTDTQY
>TRBV9|-
ASSVEGEDTEAF
>TRBV30|TRBD1
AWSRGGGGFTPLH
>TRBV18|-
ASSISGSRAETQY
>TRBV6-4|TRBD2
ASTQLAGDGEQF
>TRBV4-1|-
ASSQDQGPPGGYT
>TRBV12-3/TRBV12-4|-
ASTTSPGAGYT
>TRBV30|TRBD2
ALETSGRANEQF
>TRBV7-8|TRBD2
ASSPLLAGGPIYEQY
>TRBV2|-
ASSPTEANYGYT
>TRBV3-1/TRBV3-2|TRBD1
ASSHSGQGAEAF
>TRBV7-7|TRBD1
ASSLTGAGELF
>TRBV28|TRBD1
ASSPLTGASNTGELF
>TRBV5-8|TRBD1
ASSLRTGLRKTQY
>TRBV29-1|TRBD2
SGRTSGNPQETQY
>TRBV7-9|TRBD2
ASSPVWGGDEQY
>TRBV5-6|-
ASSFQGILETQY
>TRBV2|-
ASSDPGPHSYNEQF
>TRBV7-2|-
ASSLFGGYEQY
>TRBV15|-
ATSRDRAGTYNEQF
>TRBV28|TRBD2
ASSVDSGGDTDTQY
>TRBV4-1|-
ASSQEMVGWWEKLF
>TRBV5-4|-
ASSLNAGDYEQY
>TRBV13|TRBD1
ASSLSDRFSSWYGYT
>TRBV11-2|-
ASNSGGGRVHEQF
>TRBV2|-
ASSTANSPLH
>TRBV6-5|-
ASSYRGSNQPQH
>TRBV5-6|-
ASSEGTEAF
>TRBV7-2|-
ASSPNHPNYGYT
>TRBV27|-
ASSLQGLF
>TRBV21-1|-
ASSTYRDGNEKLF
>TRBV11-2|-
ASSLVTALEQY
>TRBV21-1|-
ASSTWTAEVDTQY
>TRBV4-1|-
ASSSPSEGGAYGYT
>TRBV2|TRBD2
ASLARGDGGVYNEQF
>TRBV6-6|-
ASSYEGANYGYT
>TRBV13|-
ASGRGRGTDTQY
>TRBV5-1|-
ASSSGQPKMGEQF
>TRBV9|-
ASSVGGSGYT